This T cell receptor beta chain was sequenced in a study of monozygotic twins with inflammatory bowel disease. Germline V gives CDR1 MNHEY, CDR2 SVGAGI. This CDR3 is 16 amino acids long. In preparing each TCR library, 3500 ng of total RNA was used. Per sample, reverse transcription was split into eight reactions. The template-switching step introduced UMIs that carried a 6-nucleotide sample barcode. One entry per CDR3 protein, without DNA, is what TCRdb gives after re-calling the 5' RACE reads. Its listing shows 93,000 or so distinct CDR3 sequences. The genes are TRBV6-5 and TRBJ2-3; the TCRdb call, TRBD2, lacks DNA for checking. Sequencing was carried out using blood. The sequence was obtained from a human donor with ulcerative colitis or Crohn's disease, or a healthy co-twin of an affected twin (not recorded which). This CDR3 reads CASSYASGSFTDTQYF.